The T cell receptor beta chain under discussion was sequenced for a study of cytomegalovirus exposure and HLA in healthy donors. Study details: The approximately 120 validation repertoires, a later analysis reported, used the same platform as the 600 to 700 first-cohort repertoires.

Profiled with immunoSEQ multiplex PCR; TCRdb holds only in-frame clones, not every one. This repertoire shows tens of thousands of clones, around 90% found once; its top ten account for approximately 8.4%. CDR3 length: 15 amino acids. CDR1 and CDR2 from the germline V gene are SGHDN and FVKESK. With 5 bases clipped from V and 2 bases from J, the junction kept 7 bases outside the gene matches. The source of this sequence is a woman under 30 in good health and CMV-seropositive. J is TRBJ2-3 and V is TRBV14, with 7 bases identical to TRBD2. Sequencing was carried out using PBMCs. CDR3: CASSYSGGITDTQYF. The CDR3 DNA reads TGTGCCAGCAGCTATTCCGGGGGGATCACAGATACGCAGTATTTT.